This passage covers 17 T cell receptor beta chains from one sample sequenced in a study of blood T cells in healthy people across ages. The use of a sample-barcoded 5' primer and a J-beta primer mix characterized a second PCR of roughly 6 to 11 cycles. TCRdb called the 5' RACE reads again in MiXCR, with one record for every CDR3 protein. The table records 550,000 to 750,000 distinct CDR3 sequences, roughly 21% of them present only once. The sample consisted of blood. The origin of the receptors is an older man in good health.

V is TRBV20-1 and J is TRBJ2-1; TRBD1 or TRBD2 may be the D gene (5 bases each). V dropped 0 bases and J dropped 8 bases, with 17 bases sitting between them. CDR1 is DFQATT and CDR2 is SNEGSKA in the germline V gene (reference sequence). The CDR3 length is 15 residues. The CDR3 DNA sequence: TGCAGTGCTAGAGATCTCCGGGACCCCTTCGATGAGCAGTTCTTC. This codes for CSARDLRDPFDEQFF.

This clonotype has only a few counts. The junction shows a germline mismatch at one end, possibly a read error. The chain employs TRBV18 and TRBJ1-3; maybe TRBD1 (5 bases). The CDR3 contains 18 residues. Germline values: CDR1 KGHSH, CDR2 LQKENI. In DNA form, the CDR3 reads TGTGCCAGCTCACCCTCAGGTTCCCCAGGGAGCTCTGGAAGCACCATATATTTT. Translated: CASSPSGSPGSSGSTIYF.

CDR3 DNA: TGCAGTGCTAACCCGACTAGCGGAACTCACTACGAGCAGTACTTC. Encoded protein: CSANPTSGTHYEQYF. The chain couples TRBV20-1 to TRBJ2-7; 9 nucleotides align to TRBD2. CDR1 and CDR2 (germline): DFQATT, SNEGSKA (reference sequence). The CDR3 length is 15 residues. J lost 3 bases, V lost 4 bases, and 10 bases had no gene match.

V gene TRBV27 combines with J gene TRBJ2-7; tentative D call: TRBD2 (5 bases). Germline assignment: CDR1 MNHEY and CDR2 SMNVEV (reference sequence). The CDR3 totals 13 residues. V was pared by 8 bases and J by 5 bases, with 16 bases between. The CDR3 region has the DNA TGTGCCAGCCAACCCGAGGGAGTTGACGAGCAGTACTTC. It translates to CASQPEGVDEQYF.

This clonotype was counted only a few times. The CDR3 here is CATSDSFGLAGDNGELFF. CDR3 sequence (DNA): TGTGCCACCAGTGATTCATTCGGGCTAGCGGGAGATAACGGGGAGCTGTTTTTT. This rearrangement joins TRBV24-1 to TRBJ2-2, with TRBD2 identical over 10 bases. Germline assignment: CDR1 KGHDR and CDR2 SFDVKD. The CDR3 is 18 amino acids. With V trimmed by 2 bases and J by 7 bases, 12 bases remained unmatched.

This clonotype has at least ten counts. This chain uses TRBV3-1 with TRBJ2-2; 8 nucleotides agree with TRBD1. V gave up 0 bases and J gave up 3 bases; unmatched junction bases: 9. The CDR3 spans 18 residues. Germline V gene data show CDR1 as LGHDT and CDR2 as YNNKEL (reference sequence). The CDR3 coding sequence is TGTGCCAGCAGCCAAGAAACAGACGACAGGGGTTACACCGGGGAGCTGTTTTTT. Translated, it gives CASSQETDDRGYTGELFF.

A note on this clonotype: At one boundary the junction diverges from the germline segment, which might be a read error. This chain connects TRBV27 to TRBJ2-5; 11 nucleotides line up with TRBD1. Germline loops: CDR1 MNHEY, CDR2 SMNVEV (reference sequence). The CDR3 is 14 residues long. CDR3 loop: CASSFPGQGETRYF. The CDR3, as DNA: TGTGCCAGCAGTTTTCCGGGACAGGGGGAGACCCGGTACTTC.

This clonotype was detected only a few times. The DNA of the CDR3 is TGTGCCATCAGTTCCGGGACGGCTAGCACAGATACGCAGTATTTT. Translated: CAISSGTASTDTQYF. The chain joins TRBV10-3 to TRBJ2-3, with D tentatively TRBD1 or TRBD2 (5 bases each). The germline CDR1 and CDR2 sequences are ENHRY and SYGVKD. V was cut by 5 bases and J by 0 bases, with 12 bases left in between. This CDR3 contains 15 residues.

This clonotype has a handful of counts. A read error may account for a junction end that differs from germline. The chain joins TRBV7-7 to TRBJ2-5, with D perhaps matching TRBD2 (6 bases). CDR3 length equals 15 residues. Looked up from germline, CDR1 is SSHAT and CDR2 is FNYEAQ (reference sequence). The DNA of the CDR3 is TGTGCTAGCAGCTTTCTCCCTAGCGAACAAGAGACCCAGTACTTC. This codes for CASSFLPSEQETQYF. The full variable domain, its missing parts supplied by reference TRBV7-7 and TRBJ2-5, is GAGVSQSPRYKVTKRGQDVTLRCDPISSHATLYWYQQALGQGPEFLTYFNYEAQPDKSGLPSDRFSAERPEGSISTLTIQRTEQRDSAMYRCASSFLPSEQETQYFGPGTRLLVL.

The V gene is TRBV28, the J gene TRBJ2-7; no firm D call. V dropped 6 bases and J dropped 6 bases, with 21 bases sitting between them. Germline CDR1 MDHEN, CDR2 SYDVKM. The CDR3 has 15 residues. This CDR3 reads CASSLRSTLRSEQYF. The CDR3 DNA follows: TGTGCCAGCAGCTTAAGATCCACCCTGAGATCCGAGCAGTACTTC.

This clonotype was seen more than once but under ten times. The genes are TRBV20-1 and TRBJ1-3, with D perhaps TRBD1 (5 bases). V was pared by 6 bases and J by 4 bases, with 10 bases between. Germline CDR1 reads DFQATT; CDR2 reads SNEGSKA (reference sequence). The CDR3 runs 12 residues. The CDR3 here is CSAEAGGNTIYF. As DNA, the CDR3 is TGCAGTGCAGAGGCAGGGGGAAACACCATATATTTT.

The chain links TRBV29-1 to TRBJ2-3; 10 bases align to TRBD2. V dropped 7 bases and J dropped 0; count of bases not matched to a gene: 16. Germline V lookup: CDR1 SQVTM, CDR2 ANQGSEA. This CDR3 region has 18 residues. CDR3 loop: CSGRHNGLADPSTDTQYF. Written as DNA, the CDR3 is TGCAGCGGACGACATAACGGACTAGCGGATCCTAGCACAGATACGCAGTATTTT.

This chain's CDR3 is CASSQTGSSGETQYF. The CDR3 region has the DNA TGCGCCAGCAGCCAGACCGGGAGTAGTGGAGAGACCCAGTACTTC. This rearrangement joins TRBV4-3 to TRBJ2-5, with D maybe TRBD2 (6 bases). The CDR3 covers 15 residues. Trimming pared 3 bases from V and 4 bases from J, leaving 15 bases between. The germline V gene has CDR1 LGHNA and CDR2 YSLEER.

The chain combines TRBV5-5 with TRBJ2-1; 7 bases fit TRBD2. The junction had 8 bases not matched to a gene; V was cut back by 0 bases and J by 5 bases. The germline V gene encodes CDR1 SGHKS and CDR2 YYEKEE (reference sequence). The length of the CDR3 is 16 residues. CDR3 sequence (DNA): TGTGCCAGCAGCTTGGTTTCCGGGAGGACACACAATGAGCAGTTCTTC. This codes for CASSLVSGRTHNEQFF.

This clonotype was recorded a few times. The J gene is TRBJ2-2, the V gene TRBV28; D is unclear. CDR1 is MDHEN, CDR2 SYDVKM, per germline. This CDR3 has 11 residues. The V end lost 4 bases, the J end lost 9 bases, and 6 bases lay between the germline ends. For the CDR3, the DNA is TGTGCCAGCAGTTCCCCGCGGGAGCTGTTTTTT. As protein: CASSSPRELFF.

This clonotype was counted at least ten times. This chain connects TRBV12-3 or TRBV12-4 to TRBJ1-1; D call uncertain. The V and J ends lost 10 bases and 4 bases respectively, with 13 bases between them. This CDR3 comprises 12 residues. CDR3 in amino acids: CATQIGSTEAFF. CDR3 sequence (DNA): TGTGCCACGCAAATCGGTAGCACTGAAGCTTTCTTT.

This clonotype was counted a few times. Here the CDR3 reads CASSLTGQSKETQYF. The CDR3 coding sequence is TGTGCCAGCTCACTGACGGGACAGTCGAAGGAGACCCAGTACTTC. The chain has TRBV18 and TRBJ2-5; 7 nucleotides align to TRBD1. With 4 bases clipped from V and 5 bases from J, the junction kept 10 bases outside the gene matches. The CDR3 covers 15 residues. Germline lookup yields CDR1 KGHSH and CDR2 LQKENI.